These 18 T cell receptor beta chains originate from one sample sequenced in a study of breast tumors, draining lymph nodes, adjacent tissues. MiXCR, run by TCRdb on the multiplex PCR reads, gives a single entry per CDR3 protein. The table records roughly 32,000 distinct CDR3 sequences, approximately 37% of them present only once. The sequenced sample was breast tumor tissue. The receptors derive from a female donor with breast cancer. Some clones in this sample may be carry-over from other donors' samples.

The J gene is TRBJ2-5, the V gene TRBV19; 14 bases match TRBD2. The CDR3 contains 16 residues. Looked up from germline, CDR1 is LNHDA and CDR2 is SQIVND (reference sequence). Trimming took 4 bases from V and 5 from J; bases not matched to a gene: 6. CDR3 region: CASSRGTSGSRETQYF. CDR3 DNA: TGTGCCAGTAGTAGGGGGACTAGCGGGAGTAGGGAGACCCAGTACTTC. The full variable domain, with the rest looked up from reference TRBV19 and TRBJ2-5, is DGGITQSPKYLFRKEGQNVTLSCEQNLNHDAMYWYRQDPGQGLRLIYYSQIVNDFQKGDIAEGYSVSREKKESFPLTVTSAQKNPTAFYLCASSRGTSGSRETQYFGPGTRLLVL.

This clonotype was counted between two and nine times. The V gene is TRBV28, the J gene TRBJ2-7; 9 nucleotides align to TRBD2. The germline CDR1 and CDR2 sequences are MDHEN and SYDVKM. The trim removed 5 bases at V and 6 bases at J, leaving 8 bases unmatched. CDR3 size: 14 residues. The CDR3 sequence is CASSTLAGSGEQYF. The CDR3 DNA reads as TGTGCCAGCAGTACCCTAGCGGGATCGGGCGAGCAGTACTTC. Using reference TRBV28 and TRBJ2-7 for the parts outside the CDR3, the full variable domain is DVKVTQSSRYLVKRTGEKVFLECVQDMDHENMFWYRQDPGLGLRLIYFSYDVKMKEKGDIPEGYSVSREKKERFSLILESASTNQTSMYLCASSTLAGSGEQYFGPGTRLTVT.

This clonotype was detected many times. The chain links TRBV20-1 to TRBJ2-7; TRBD1 aligns across 8 bases. Trimming cost V 6 bases and J 5 bases; bases outside gene matches: 9. This CDR3 is 13 amino acids long. Germline assignment: CDR1 DFQATT and CDR2 SNEGSKA (reference sequence). The CDR3 DNA is TGCAGTGCACAGGCAGGGGGCCGGAACGAGCAGTACTTC. Translated, it gives CSAQAGGRNEQYF.

Comment on this clonotype: A much larger clone is a single base away; this may be a read error. The DNA of the CDR3 is TGTGCCAGCAGCCACTACAATGAGCAGTTCTTC. Protein product: CASSHYNEQFF. The rearrangement uses TRBV5-6 and TRBJ2-1; no reliable D call. The V end was cut by 4 bases, the J end by 3 bases, with 2 bases between. Per the germline V gene, CDR1 is SGHDT and CDR2 is YYEEEE. CDR3 size: 11 residues.

This chain connects TRBV24-1 to TRBJ2-7; no firm D call. Germline V gene lookup returns CDR1 KGHDR and CDR2 SFDVKD. V shed 1 base and J shed 6 bases, with 3 bases lying between them. The CDR3 totals 11 residues. The CDR3 DNA reads TGTGCCACCAGTGATTTTGGCGAGCAGTACTTC. It translates to CATSDFGEQYF.

The J gene is TRBJ2-7, the V gene TRBV28; tentatively, D is TRBD2 (5 bases). Germline assignment: CDR1 MDHEN and CDR2 SYDVKM. Trimming pared 6 bases from V and 0 bases from J, leaving 6 bases between. The CDR3 totals 12 residues. The CDR3 DNA sequence: TGTGCCAGCAGGAGGGACTCCTACGAGCAGTACTTC. Translated, it gives CASRRDSYEQYF.

This clonotype was seen at least ten times. This chain uses TRBV5-1 with TRBJ2-6, with TRBD1 matching over 8 bases. CDR1 and CDR2 from the germline V gene are SGHRS and YFSETQ. This CDR3 has 17 residues. With V trimmed by 4 bases and J by 2 bases, 8 bases remained unmatched. CDR3 coding DNA: TGCGCCAGCAGCGAGGGACAGGTGGCGGCTGGGGCCAACGTCCTGACTTTC. It is translated as CASSEGQVAAGANVLTF.

In regard to this clonotype: A read error may be the cause here, since a much bigger clone is one base away. The chain is built from TRBV30 and TRBJ1-5; 7 nucleotides match TRBD1. CDR1 and CDR2 (germline): GTSNPN, SVGIG (reference sequence). The CDR3 sequence is 14 residues long. The CDR3 nucleotides read TGTGCCCGGAGTGGGACAGCGCTTAATCAGCCCCAGCATTTT. It is translated as CARSGTALNQPQHF.

The chain uses TRBV20-1 and TRBJ2-7, with a possible D match to TRBD1 (6 bases). The V and J ends lost 3 bases and 0 bases respectively, with 12 bases between them. Per germline, CDR1 DFQATT and CDR2 SNEGSKA (reference sequence). The CDR3 sequence is 14 residues long. The CDR3 DNA follows: TGCAGTGCTAGCCGACAGGAATTCTCCTACGAGCAGTACTTC. This gives the protein CSASRQEFSYEQYF.

This clonotype appeared many times. The chain uses TRBV6-1 and TRBJ2-5; 7 nucleotides line up with TRBD2. The junction had 5 bases not matched to a gene; V was cut back by 0 bases and J by 7 bases. The CDR3 runs 14 residues. Germline CDR1 and CDR2: MNHNS and SASEGT. This chain's CDR3 is CASSEAGGRMTQYF. Written as DNA, the CDR3 is TGTGCCAGCAGTGAAGCGGGAGGGAGGATGACCCAGTACTTC.

CDR3 loop: CASSPGTTNEQFF. In DNA form, the CDR3 reads TGTGCCAGCAGCCCCGGGACTACCAATGAGCAGTTCTTC. The genes are TRBV11-2 and TRBJ2-1, with 7 bases matching TRBD2. CDR1 is SGHAT and CDR2 is FQNNGV in the germline V gene. The V segment lost 5 bases and the J segment 6 bases; nucleotides outside the gene matches: 4. This CDR3 has 13 amino acids.

This clonotype was detected ten times or more. The V call is TRBV5-8, the J call TRBJ2-7, with 8 bases aligning to TRBD1. V dropped 4 bases and J dropped 3; count of bases not matched to a gene: 9. Germline V gene sequence: CDR1 SGHTS, CDR2 YDEGEE. The CDR3 is 15 amino acids. CDR3 DNA: TGTGCCAGCAGCCTGCTCAGGGGGCGAGACTACGAGCAGTACTTC. As protein: CASSLLRGRDYEQYF.

The chain carries TRBV6-6 and TRBJ2-1, with 7 bases lining up with TRBD2. The CDR3 is made up of 14 amino acids. Trimming took 7 bases from V and 10 from J; bases not matched to a gene: 13. Germline assignment: CDR1 MNHNY and CDR2 SVGAGI (reference sequence). The CDR3 bases are TGTGCCAGCAACCCGGGACTACAGAGAGAGGAGCAGTTCTTC. This encodes CASNPGLQREEQFF.

This clonotype was counted between two and nine times. The genes are TRBV28 and TRBJ2-5; D is unclear. Germline values: CDR1 MDHEN, CDR2 SYDVKM. V dropped 6 bases and J dropped 5 bases, with 10 bases sitting between them. The CDR3 contains 12 residues. For the CDR3, the DNA is TGTGCCAGCAGCCTAGATTCCGAGACCCAGTACTTC. This translates into CASSLDSETQYF.

Comments on this clonotype: This is likely a read error, given that the CDR3 carries no conserved phenylalanine or tryptophan at its end. This sequence joins TRBV28 and TRBJ2-7; 8 positions agree with TRBD1. The germline gives CDR1 MDHEN, CDR2 SYDVKM. The CDR3 loop spans 15 amino acids. V shed 3 bases and J 6 bases; nucleotides not matched to a gene: 10. This chain's CDR3 is CASSFLGQAFREQYL. The DNA for the CDR3 is TGTGCCAGCAGTTTTTTGGGACAGGCTTTTCGCGAGCAGTACCTC.

The rearrangement joins TRBV27 to TRBJ2-1; TRBD2 is a possible D gene (5 bases). Germline V CDR1 and CDR2: MNHEY, SMNVEV (reference sequence). This CDR3 is 15 amino acids long. The V and J ends lost 7 bases and 5 bases respectively, with 18 bases between them. CDR3 DNA: TGTGCCAGCACCCCGCGAAGTGCGGGCAACAATGAGCAGTTCTTC. This translates into CASTPRSAGNNEQFF.

This clonotype was seen many times. V gene TRBV5-1 combines with J gene TRBJ2-2; 13 bases match TRBD2. The CDR3 consists of 15 residues. CDR1 and CDR2 (germline): SGHRS, YFSETQ. V gave up 4 bases and J gave up 9 bases; unmatched junction bases: 6. The CDR3 region is CASSPGLAGARELFF. The CDR3 nucleotides read TGCGCCAGCAGCCCAGGACTAGCGGGAGCTCGGGAGCTGTTTTTT.

This clonotype was detected a few times. The V and J genes are TRBV5-6 and TRBJ2-3; 7 nucleotides align to TRBD2. This CDR3 comprises 15 residues. Germline CDR1 and CDR2: SGHDT and YYEEEE. V dropped 0 bases and J dropped 10; count of bases not matched to a gene: 11. CDR3: CASSLAGLERTSQYF. The CDR3 DNA reads TGTGCCAGCAGCTTGGCCGGACTAGAGCGTACATCGCAGTATTTT.